This TCR beta chain was profiled in a study of CD8 T cells in Susac syndrome. Reverse transcription of roughly 0.5 to 1 ug RNA was carried out with random hexamers. Amplification of the TCR beta CDR3 was carried out by immunoSEQ multiplex PCR, which spanned a total of 54 Vbeta and 13 Jbeta segments. TCRdb analysed the immunoSEQ multiplex PCR reads with MiXCR anew, one entry per CDR3 protein. The data hold just under 95,000 distinct CDR3 sequences, with 85% to 95% observed a single time. The CDR3 has 15 residues. Germline lookup yields CDR1 MGHDK and CDR2 SYGVNS. V was clipped by 5 bases and J by 3 bases, with 16 bases between them. Negative isolation yielded CD4+ and CD8+ T cells, and FACS enriched TEMRA cells.

Material for sequencing was CD4+ T cells from PBMCs. The rearrangement links TRBV25-1 to TRBJ1-2; D unclear. This clonotype originated in a human donor with Susac syndrome. The chain's CDR3 is CASSPPGFTYYGYTF. The CDR3 nucleotides are TGTGCCAGCAGTCCTCCTGGGTTTACTTACTATGGCTACACCTTC.